The T cell receptor (beta chain) under discussion was sequenced for a study of vaccination effects on CD4 cells after COVID-19. Study-level information: After the second dose, samples were taken at median day 72. Study conclusions and caveats: Clones arising from infection and from vaccination showed marked clonal contraction late after vaccination. The study found that only 1 of 255 vaccine-induced clones from healthy vaccinees cross-reacted with common cold coronaviruses.

Germline V gives CDR1 MNHNS, CDR2 SASEGT. This CDR3 contains 16 residues. Trimming removed 5 bases from V and 4 bases from J, with 18 bases in between. When around nine days of culture had elapsed, CD4+ T cells were isolated. Two-dose BNT162b2 or mRNA-1273 vaccination was given to participants. This clone has only a few counts. The antigen remains unidentified. Some clones are missing from TCRdb's copy, which holds only in-frame ones; the method was immunoSEQ multiplex PCR. Among 40,000 to 45,000 clones listed, about 63% were seen once. The rearrangement links TRBV6-1 to TRBJ1-5; D remains unclear. The receptor was derived from a human donor who received a COVID-19 vaccine. The input for sequencing was CD4+ T cells from PBMCs cultured without peptide, taken after COVID-19 vaccination. This CDR3 is CASSQGNRAENQPQHF. Here the CDR3 DNA reads TGTGCCAGCAGTCAAGGGAATAGGGCAGAGAATCAGCCCCAGCATTTT.